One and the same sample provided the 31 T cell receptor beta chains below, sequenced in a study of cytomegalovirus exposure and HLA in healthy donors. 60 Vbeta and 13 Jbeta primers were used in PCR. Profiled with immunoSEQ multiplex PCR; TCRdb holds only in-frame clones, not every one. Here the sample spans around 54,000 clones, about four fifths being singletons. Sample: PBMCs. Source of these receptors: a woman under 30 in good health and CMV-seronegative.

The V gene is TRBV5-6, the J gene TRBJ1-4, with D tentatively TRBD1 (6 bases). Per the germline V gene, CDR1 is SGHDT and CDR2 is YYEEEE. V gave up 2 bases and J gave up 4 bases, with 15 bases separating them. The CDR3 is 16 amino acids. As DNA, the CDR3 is TGTGCCAGCAGCTTCCCAGGGGTAGGGGTTAATGAAAAACTGTTTTTT. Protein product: CASSFPGVGVNEKLFF.

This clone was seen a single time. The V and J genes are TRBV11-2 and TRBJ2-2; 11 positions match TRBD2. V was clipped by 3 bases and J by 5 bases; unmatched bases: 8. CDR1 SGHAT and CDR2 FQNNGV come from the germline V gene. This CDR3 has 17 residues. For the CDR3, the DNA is TGTGCCAGCAGCTTCCAAATAGCGGGAGGGCGTACCGGGGAGCTGTTTTTT. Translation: CASSFQIAGGRTGELFF.

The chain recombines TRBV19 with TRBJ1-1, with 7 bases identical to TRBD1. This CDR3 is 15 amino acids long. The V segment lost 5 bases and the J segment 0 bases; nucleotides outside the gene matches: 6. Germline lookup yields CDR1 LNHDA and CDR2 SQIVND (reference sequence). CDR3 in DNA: TGTGCCAGTAGTTTACGACAGGGACTGAACACTGAAGCTTTCTTT. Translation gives CASSLRQGLNTEAFF.

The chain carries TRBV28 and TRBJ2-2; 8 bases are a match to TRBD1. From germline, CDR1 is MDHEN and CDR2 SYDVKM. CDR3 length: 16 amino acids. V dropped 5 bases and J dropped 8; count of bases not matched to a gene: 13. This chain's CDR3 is CASSPNSRGLMGELFF. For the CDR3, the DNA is TGTGCCAGCAGTCCTAACTCCAGGGGGCTAATGGGGGAGCTGTTTTTT.

CDR3 sequence (DNA): TGTGCCAGCAGTCCGCGGGCTAGCGGGATTTGGTTGGAGACCCAGTACTTC. Encoded protein: CASSPRASGIWLETQYF. The V gene is TRBV27, the J gene TRBJ2-5; 9 bases match TRBD2. Per germline, CDR1 MNHEY and CDR2 SMNVEV (reference sequence). The CDR3 length is 17 residues. The V and J ends lost 5 bases and 5 bases, in that order; junction bases with no gene match: 15.

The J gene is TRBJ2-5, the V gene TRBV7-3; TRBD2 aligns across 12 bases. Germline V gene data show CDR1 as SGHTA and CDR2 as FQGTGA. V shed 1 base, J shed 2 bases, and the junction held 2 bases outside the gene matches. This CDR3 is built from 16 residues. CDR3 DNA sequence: TGTGCCAGCAGCTTAATAGGGACTAGCGGGCAAGAGACCCAGTACTTC. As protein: CASSLIGTSGQETQYF.

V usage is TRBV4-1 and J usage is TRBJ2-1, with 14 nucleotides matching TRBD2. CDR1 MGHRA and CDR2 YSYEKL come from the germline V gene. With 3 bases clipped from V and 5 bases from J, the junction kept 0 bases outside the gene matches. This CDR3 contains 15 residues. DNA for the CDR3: TGCGCCAGCAGCCAGGGACTAGCGGGGGACAATGAGCAGTTCTTC. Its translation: CASSQGLAGDNEQFF.

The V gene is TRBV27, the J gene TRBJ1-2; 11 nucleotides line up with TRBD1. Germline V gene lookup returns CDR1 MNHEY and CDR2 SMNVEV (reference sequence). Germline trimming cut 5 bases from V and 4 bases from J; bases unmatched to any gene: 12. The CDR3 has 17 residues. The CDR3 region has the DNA TGTGCCAGCAGTCCCCGGACAGGGGGCCTATGGGGCTATGGCTACACCTTC. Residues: CASSPRTGGLWGYGYTF.

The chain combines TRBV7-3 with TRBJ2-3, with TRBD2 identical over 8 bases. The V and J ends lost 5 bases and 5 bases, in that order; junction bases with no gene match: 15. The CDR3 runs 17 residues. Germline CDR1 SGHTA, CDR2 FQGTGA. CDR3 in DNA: TGTGCCAGCAGCCAGTCGGCGGCGGGGGGATGGGGAGATACGCAGTATTTT. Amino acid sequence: CASSQSAAGGWGDTQYF.

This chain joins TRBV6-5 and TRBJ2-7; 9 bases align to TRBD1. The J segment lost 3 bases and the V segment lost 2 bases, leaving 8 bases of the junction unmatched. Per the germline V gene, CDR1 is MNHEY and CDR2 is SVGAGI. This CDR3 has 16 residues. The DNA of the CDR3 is TGTGCCAGCAGTTACGCTGTCGGACAGGGGAGCTACGAGCAGTACTTC. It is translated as CASSYAVGQGSYEQYF.

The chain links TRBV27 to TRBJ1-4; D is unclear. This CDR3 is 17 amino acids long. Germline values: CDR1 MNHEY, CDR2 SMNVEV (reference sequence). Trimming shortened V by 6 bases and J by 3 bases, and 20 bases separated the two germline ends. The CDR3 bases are TGTGCCAGCAGGCTTTCGGCCGGGGTTCGAGCTAATGAAAAACTGTTTTTT. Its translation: CASRLSAGVRANEKLFF.

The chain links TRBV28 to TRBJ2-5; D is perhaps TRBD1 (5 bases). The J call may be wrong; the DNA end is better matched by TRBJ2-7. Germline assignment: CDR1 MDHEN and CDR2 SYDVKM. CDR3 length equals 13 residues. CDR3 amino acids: CASSPQTAYEQYF. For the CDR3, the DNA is TGTGCCAGCAGTCCTCAGACAGCTTACGAGCAGTACTTC.

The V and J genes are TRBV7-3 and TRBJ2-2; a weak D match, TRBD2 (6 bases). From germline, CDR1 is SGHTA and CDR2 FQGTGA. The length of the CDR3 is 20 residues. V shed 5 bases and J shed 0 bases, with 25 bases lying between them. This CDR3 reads CASSPRGGGLWGTNTGELFF. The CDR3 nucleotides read TGTGCCAGCAGCCCCCGTGGGGGAGGCCTCTGGGGTACGAACACCGGGGAGCTGTTTTTT.

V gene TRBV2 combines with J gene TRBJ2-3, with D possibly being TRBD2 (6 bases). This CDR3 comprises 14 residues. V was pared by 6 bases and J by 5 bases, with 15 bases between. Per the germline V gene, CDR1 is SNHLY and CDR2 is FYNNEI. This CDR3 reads CASSVGRRGDTQYF. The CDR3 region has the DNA TGTGCCAGCAGCGTGGGTAGGAGGGGAGATACGCAGTATTTT.

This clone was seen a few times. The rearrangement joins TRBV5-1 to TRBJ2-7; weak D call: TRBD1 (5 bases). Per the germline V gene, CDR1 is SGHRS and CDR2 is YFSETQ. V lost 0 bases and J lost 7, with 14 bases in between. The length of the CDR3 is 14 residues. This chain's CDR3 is CASSLETGVREQYF. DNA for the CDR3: TGCGCCAGCAGCTTGGAAACAGGCGTGAGGGAGCAGTACTTC.

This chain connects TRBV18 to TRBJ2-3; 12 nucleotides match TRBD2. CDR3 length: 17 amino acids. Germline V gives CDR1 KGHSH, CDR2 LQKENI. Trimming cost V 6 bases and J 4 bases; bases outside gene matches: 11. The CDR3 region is CASSPTGASGRADTQYF. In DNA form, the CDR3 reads TGTGCCAGCTCCCCAACAGGAGCTAGCGGGAGGGCAGATACGCAGTATTTT. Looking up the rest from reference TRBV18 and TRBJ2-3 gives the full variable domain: NAGVMQNPRHLVRRRGQEARLRCSPMKGHSHVYWYRQLPEEGLKFMVYLQKENIIDESGMPKERFSAEFPKEGPSILRIQQVVRGDSAAYFCASSPTGASGRADTQYFGPGTRLTVL.

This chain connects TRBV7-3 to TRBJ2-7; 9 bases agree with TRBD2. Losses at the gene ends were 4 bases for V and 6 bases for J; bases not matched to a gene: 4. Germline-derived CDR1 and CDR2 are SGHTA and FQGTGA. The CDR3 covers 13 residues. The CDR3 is CASSWTSESEQYF. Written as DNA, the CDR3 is TGTGCCAGCAGCTGGACTAGCGAAAGCGAGCAGTACTTC. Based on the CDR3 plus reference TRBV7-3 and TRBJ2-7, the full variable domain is GAGVSQTPSNKVTEKGKYVELRCDPISGHTALYWYRQSLGQGPEFLIYFQGTGAADDSGLPNDRFFAVRPEGSVSTLKIQRTERGDSAVYLCASSWTSESEQYFGPGTRLTVT.

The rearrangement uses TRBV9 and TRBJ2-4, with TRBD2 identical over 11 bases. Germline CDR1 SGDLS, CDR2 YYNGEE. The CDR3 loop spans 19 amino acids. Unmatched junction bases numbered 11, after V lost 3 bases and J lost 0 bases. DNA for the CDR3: TGTGCCAGCAGCGCCTCCGGGACTAGCGGAGCTTTAGCCAAAAACATTCAGTACTTC. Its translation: CASSASGTSGALAKNIQYF.

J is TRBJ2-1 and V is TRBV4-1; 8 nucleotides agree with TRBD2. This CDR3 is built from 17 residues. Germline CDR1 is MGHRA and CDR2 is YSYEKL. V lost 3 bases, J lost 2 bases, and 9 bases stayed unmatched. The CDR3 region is CASSHPSGRGAYNEQFF. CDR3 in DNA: TGCGCCAGCAGCCACCCCAGCGGGAGAGGGGCCTACAATGAGCAGTTCTTC.

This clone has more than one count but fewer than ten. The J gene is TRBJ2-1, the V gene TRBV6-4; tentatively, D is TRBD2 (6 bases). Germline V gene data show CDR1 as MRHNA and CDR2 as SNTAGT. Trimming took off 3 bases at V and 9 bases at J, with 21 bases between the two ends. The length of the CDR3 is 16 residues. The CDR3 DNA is TGTGCCAGCAGTGAAAACGTGTGGCGGGGCCGGGGTGAGCAGTTCTTC. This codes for CASSENVWRGRGEQFF.

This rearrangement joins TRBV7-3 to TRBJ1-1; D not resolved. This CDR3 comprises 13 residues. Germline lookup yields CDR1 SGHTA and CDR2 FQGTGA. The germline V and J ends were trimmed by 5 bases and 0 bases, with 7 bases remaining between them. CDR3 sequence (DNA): TGTGCCAGCAGCCGAGATATGAACACTGAAGCTTTCTTT. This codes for CASSRDMNTEAFF.

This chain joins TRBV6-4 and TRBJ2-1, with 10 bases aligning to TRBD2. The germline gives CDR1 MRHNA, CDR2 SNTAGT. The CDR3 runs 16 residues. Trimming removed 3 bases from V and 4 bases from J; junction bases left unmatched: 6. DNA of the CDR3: TGTGCCAGCAGTGAGGCTAGCGGGAGTGGTTACAATGAGCAGTTCTTC. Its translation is CASSEASGSGYNEQFF.

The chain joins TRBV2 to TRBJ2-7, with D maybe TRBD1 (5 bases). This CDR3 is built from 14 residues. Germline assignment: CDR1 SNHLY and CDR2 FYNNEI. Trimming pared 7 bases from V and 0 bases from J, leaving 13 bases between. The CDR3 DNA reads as TGTGCCAGCAACCTGGGGCGGTCCTCCTACGAGCAGTACTTC. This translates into CASNLGRSSYEQYF.

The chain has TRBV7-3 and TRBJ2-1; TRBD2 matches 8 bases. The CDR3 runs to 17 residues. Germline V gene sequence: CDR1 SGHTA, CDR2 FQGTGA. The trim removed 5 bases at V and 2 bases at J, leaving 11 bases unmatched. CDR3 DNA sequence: TGTGCCAGCAGCCCACTAGCGGCGGGAGCCACCTACAATGAGCAGTTCTTC. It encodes CASSPLAAGATYNEQFF.

CDR3: CASSSRGGNEQYF. The CDR3 nucleotides are TGTGCCAGCTCATCCCGGGGGGGGAACGAGCAGTACTTC. V is TRBV9 and J is TRBJ2-7; 8 bases are shared with TRBD2. In germline, CDR1 is SGDLS, CDR2 YYNGEE. The ends lost 7 bases at V and 5 bases at J; junction bases unmatched: 8. The CDR3 sequence is 13 residues long.

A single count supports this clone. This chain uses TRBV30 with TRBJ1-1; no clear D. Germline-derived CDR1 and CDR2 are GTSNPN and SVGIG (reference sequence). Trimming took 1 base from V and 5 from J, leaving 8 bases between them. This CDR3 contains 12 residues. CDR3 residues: CAWSALGTEAFF. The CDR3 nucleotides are TGTGCCTGGAGTGCCCTCGGGACTGAAGCTTTCTTT.

The CDR3 DNA reads TGTGCCAGCAGCTTGGCGGACAGGGGGACTGAAGCTTTCTTT. Amino acids: CASSLADRGTEAFF. The gene calls are TRBV5-6 and TRBJ1-1, with 10 bases that match TRBD1. V lost 0 bases to trimming and J lost 5 bases; unmatched junction nucleotides: 1. CDR1 and CDR2 from the germline V gene are SGHDT and YYEEEE. The CDR3 sequence is 14 residues long.

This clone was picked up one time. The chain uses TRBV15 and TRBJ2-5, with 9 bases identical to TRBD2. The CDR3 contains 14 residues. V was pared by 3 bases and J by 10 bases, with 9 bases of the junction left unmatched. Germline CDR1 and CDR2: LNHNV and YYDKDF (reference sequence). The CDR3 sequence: CATSRSGLAVFQYF. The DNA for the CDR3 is TGTGCCACCAGCAGGTCGGGACTAGCCGTCTTCCAGTACTTC.

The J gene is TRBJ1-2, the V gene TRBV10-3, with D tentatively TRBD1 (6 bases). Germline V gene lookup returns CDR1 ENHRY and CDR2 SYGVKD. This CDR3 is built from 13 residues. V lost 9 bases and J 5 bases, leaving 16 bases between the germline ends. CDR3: CAMGDIYSYGYTF. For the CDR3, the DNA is TGTGCCATGGGGGACATCTACTCTTATGGCTACACCTTC.

The CDR3 loop is CASSRLAGVHEQFF. The CDR3 DNA follows: TGTGCCAGCAGCCGACTAGCGGGAGTACATGAGCAGTTCTTC. The rearrangement links TRBV2 to TRBJ2-1; 12 bases are shared with TRBD2. The V segment lost 6 bases and the J segment 8 bases; nucleotides outside the gene matches: 5. The CDR3 contains 14 residues. Germline V gene data show CDR1 as SNHLY and CDR2 as FYNNEI.

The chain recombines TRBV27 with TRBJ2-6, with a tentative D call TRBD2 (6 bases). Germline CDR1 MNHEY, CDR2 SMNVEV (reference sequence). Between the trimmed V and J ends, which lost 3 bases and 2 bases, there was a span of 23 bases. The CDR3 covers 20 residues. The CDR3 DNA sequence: TGTGCCAGCAGTTTCGGGAGCTCTTGGTCGGGGCTCGCTGGGGCCAACGTCCTGACTTTC. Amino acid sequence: CASSFGSSWSGLAGANVLTF.